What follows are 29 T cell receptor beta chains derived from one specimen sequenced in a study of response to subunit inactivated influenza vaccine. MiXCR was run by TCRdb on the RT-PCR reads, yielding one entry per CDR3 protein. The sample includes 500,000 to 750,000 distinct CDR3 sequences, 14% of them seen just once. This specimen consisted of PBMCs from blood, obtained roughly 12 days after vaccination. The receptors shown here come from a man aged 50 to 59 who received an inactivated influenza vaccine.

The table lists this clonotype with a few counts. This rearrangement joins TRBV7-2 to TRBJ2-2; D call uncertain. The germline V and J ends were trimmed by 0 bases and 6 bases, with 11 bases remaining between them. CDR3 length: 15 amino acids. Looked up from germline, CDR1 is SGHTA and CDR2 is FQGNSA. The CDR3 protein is CASSLARSPAGELFF. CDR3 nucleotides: TGTGCCAGCAGCTTAGCAAGGTCCCCCGCCGGGGAGCTGTTTTTT. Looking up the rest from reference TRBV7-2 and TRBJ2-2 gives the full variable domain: GAGVSQSPSNKVTEKGKDVELRCDPISGHTALYWYRQSLGQGLEFLIYFQGNSAPDKSGLPSDRFSAERTGGSVSTLTIQRTQQEDSAVYLCASSLARSPAGELFFGEGSRLTVL.

Here the CDR3 reads CASSYTGLGQPQHF. The CDR3 coding sequence is TGTGCCAGCAGTTACACAGGGCTTGGTCAGCCCCAGCATTTT. The chain joins TRBV6-2 or TRBV6-3 to TRBJ1-5; D may be TRBD1 (6 bases). V was pared by 2 bases and J by 6 bases, with 11 bases between. The CDR3 runs to 14 residues. Per germline, CDR1 MNHEY and CDR2 SVGEGT.

The CDR3 DNA reads TGTGCCAGCAGTCCCCGACTAGCGGGGGCTAACACAGATACGCAGTATTTT. It is translated as CASSPRLAGANTDTQYF. This sequence joins TRBV12-3 or TRBV12-4 and TRBJ2-3; 12 positions match TRBD2. The CDR3 sequence is 17 residues long. V gave up 5 bases and J gave up 2 bases; unmatched junction bases: 8.

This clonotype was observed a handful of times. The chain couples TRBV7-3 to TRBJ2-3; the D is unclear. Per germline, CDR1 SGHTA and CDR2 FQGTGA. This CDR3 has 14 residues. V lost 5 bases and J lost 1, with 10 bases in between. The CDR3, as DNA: TGTGCCAGCAGCCCCCATGGCGGCACAGATACGCAGTATTTT. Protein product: CASSPHGGTDTQYF.

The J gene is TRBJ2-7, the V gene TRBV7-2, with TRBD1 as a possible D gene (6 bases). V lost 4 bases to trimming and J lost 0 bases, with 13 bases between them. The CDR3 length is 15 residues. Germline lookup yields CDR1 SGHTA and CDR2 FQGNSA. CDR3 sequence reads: CASSWGQVSSYEQYF. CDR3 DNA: TGTGCCAGCAGCTGGGGGCAGGTGAGCTCCTACGAGCAGTACTTC.

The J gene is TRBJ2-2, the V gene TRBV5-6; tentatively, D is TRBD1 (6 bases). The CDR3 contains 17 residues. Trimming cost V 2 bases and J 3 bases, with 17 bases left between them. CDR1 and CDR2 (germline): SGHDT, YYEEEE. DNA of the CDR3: TGTGCCAGCAGCTTAACCCAGGGGTTCGGGGACACCGGGGAGCTGTTTTTT. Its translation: CASSLTQGFGDTGELFF.

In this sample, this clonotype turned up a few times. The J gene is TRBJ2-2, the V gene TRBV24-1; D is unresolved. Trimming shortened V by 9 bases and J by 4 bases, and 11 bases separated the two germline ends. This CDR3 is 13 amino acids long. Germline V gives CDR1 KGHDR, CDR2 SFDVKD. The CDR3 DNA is TGTGCCACCTCTCGATTGAGCACCGGGGAGCTGTTTTTT. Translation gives CATSRLSTGELFF.

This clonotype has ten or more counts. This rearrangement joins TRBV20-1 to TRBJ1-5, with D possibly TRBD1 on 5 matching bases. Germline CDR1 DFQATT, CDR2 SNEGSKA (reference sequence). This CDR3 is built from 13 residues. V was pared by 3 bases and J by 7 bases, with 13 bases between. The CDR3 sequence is CSASSGPGQPQHF. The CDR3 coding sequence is TGCAGTGCTAGCTCAGGGCCAGGACAGCCCCAGCATTTT.

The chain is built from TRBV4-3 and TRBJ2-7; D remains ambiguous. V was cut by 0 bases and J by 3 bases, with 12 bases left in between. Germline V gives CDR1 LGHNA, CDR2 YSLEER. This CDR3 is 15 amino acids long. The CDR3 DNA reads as TGCGCCAGCAGCCAAGATCGAGTAGCCCACTACGAGCAGTACTTC. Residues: CASSQDRVAHYEQYF.

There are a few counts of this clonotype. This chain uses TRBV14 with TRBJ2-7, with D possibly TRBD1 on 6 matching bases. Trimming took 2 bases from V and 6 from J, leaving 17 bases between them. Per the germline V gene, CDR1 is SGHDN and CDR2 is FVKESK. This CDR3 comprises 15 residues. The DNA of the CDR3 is TGTGCCAGCAGCCAATTTTTTCAGGGGTGGAGCGAGCAGTACTTC. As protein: CASSQFFQGWSEQYF. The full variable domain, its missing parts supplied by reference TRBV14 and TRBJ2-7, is EAGVTQFPSHSVIEKGQTVTLRCDPISGHDNLYWYRRVMGKEIKFLLHFVKESKQDESGMPNNRFLAERTGGTYSTLKVQPAELEDSGVYFCASSQFFQGWSEQYFGPGTRLTVT.

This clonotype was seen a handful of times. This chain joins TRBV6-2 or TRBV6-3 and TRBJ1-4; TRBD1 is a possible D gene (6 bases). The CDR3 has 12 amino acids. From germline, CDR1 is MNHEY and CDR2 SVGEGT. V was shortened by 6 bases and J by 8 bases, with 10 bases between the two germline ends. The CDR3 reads CASSRTDEKLFF. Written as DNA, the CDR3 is TGTGCCAGCAGCCGGACAGACGAAAAACTGTTTTTT.

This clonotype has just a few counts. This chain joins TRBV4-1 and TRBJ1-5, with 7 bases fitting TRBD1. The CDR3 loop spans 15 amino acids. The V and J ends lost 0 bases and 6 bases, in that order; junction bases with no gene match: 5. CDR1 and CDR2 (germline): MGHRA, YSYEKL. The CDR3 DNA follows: TGCGCCAGCAGCCAAGACGAGACAGGGTCTCAGCCCCAGCATTTT. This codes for CASSQDETGSQPQHF.

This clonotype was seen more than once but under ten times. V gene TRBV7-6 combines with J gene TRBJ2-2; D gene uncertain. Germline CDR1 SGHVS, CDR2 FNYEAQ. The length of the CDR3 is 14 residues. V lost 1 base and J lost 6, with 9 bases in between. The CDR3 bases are TGTGCCAGCAGCTTAGGCGAGGTTGCCGGGGAGCTGTTTTTT. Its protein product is CASSLGEVAGELFF. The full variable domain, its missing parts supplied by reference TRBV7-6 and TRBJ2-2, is GAGVSQSPRYKVTKRGQDVALRCDPISGHVSLYWYRQALGQGPEFLTYFNYEAQQDKSGLPNDRFSAERPEGSISTLTIQRTEQRDSAMYRCASSLGEVAGELFFGEGSRLTVL.

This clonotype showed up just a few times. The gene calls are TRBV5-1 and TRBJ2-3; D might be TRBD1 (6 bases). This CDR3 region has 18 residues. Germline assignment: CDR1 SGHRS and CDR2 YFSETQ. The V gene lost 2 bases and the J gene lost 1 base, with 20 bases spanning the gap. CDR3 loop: CASSLPELRDTGTDTQYF. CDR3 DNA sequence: TGCGCCAGCAGCTTACCCGAACTCCGGGACACCGGCACAGATACGCAGTATTTT.

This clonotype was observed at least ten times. As DNA, the CDR3 is TGTGCCAGCAGCGAAGGGACAGTACAAGAGACCCAGTACTTC. Its translation: CASSEGTVQETQYF. V is TRBV5-5 and J is TRBJ2-5; 7 positions agree with TRBD1. The ends lost 4 bases at V and 2 bases at J; junction bases unmatched: 5. Germline-derived CDR1 and CDR2 are SGHKS and YYEKEE (reference sequence). CDR3 size: 14 residues.

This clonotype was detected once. CDR3 sequence (DNA): TGTGCCAGCGCCCGACAGACGGGATATCAAGAGACCCAGTACTTC. This encodes CASARQTGYQETQYF. The gene calls are TRBV3-1 and TRBJ2-5; D could derive from TRBD1 or TRBD2 (5 bases each). V shed 8 bases and J shed 2 bases, with 18 bases lying between them. The CDR3 covers 15 residues. CDR1 is LGHDT, CDR2 YNNKEL, per germline (reference sequence).

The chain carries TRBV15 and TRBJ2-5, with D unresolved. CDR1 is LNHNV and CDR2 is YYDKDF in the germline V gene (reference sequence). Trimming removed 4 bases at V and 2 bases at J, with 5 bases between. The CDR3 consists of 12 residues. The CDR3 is CATSKSQETQYF. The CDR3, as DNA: TGTGCCACCAGCAAGAGTCAAGAGACCCAGTACTTC.

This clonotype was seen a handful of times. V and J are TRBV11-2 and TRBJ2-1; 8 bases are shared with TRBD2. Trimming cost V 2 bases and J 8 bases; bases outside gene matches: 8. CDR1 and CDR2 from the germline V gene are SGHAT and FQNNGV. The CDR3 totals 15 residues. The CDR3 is CASSLREGRLYEQFF. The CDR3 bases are TGTGCCAGCAGCTTACGGGAGGGCCGGTTATATGAGCAGTTCTTC.

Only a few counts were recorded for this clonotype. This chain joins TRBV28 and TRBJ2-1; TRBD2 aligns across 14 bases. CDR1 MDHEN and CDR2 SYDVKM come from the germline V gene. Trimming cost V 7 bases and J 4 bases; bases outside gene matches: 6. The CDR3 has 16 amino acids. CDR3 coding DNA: TGTGCCAGCAATAGACTAGCGGGAGGGCTATACAATGAGCAGTTCTTC. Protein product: CASNRLAGGLYNEQFF.

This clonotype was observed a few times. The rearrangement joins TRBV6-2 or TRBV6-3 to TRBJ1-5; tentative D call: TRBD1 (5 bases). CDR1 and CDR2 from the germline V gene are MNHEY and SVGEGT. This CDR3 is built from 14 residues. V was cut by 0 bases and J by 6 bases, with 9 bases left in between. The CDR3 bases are TGTGCCAGCAGTTACTCGGGGGGTGGTCAGCCCCAGCATTTT. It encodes CASSYSGGGQPQHF.

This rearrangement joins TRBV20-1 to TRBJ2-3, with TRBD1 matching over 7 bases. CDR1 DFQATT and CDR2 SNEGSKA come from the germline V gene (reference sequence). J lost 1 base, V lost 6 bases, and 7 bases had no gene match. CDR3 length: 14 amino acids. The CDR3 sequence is CSAQPGTGTDTQYF. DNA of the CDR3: TGCAGTGCCCAACCAGGGACAGGCACAGATACGCAGTATTTT.

CDR3 sequence (DNA): TGCGCCAGCAGCCAAGCGACCCGAAGCTCCTACGAGCAGTACTTC. This sequence encodes CASSQATRSSYEQYF. The chain uses TRBV4-1 and TRBJ2-7, with unresolved D. The length of the CDR3 is 15 residues. The germline gives CDR1 MGHRA, CDR2 YSYEKL. Trimming cost V 1 base and J 0 bases, with 10 bases left between them.

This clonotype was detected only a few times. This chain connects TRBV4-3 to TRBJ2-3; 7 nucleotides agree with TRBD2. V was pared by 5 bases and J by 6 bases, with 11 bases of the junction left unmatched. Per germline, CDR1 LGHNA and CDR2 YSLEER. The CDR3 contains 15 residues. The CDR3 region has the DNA TGCGCCAGCAGCAGACTAGCCGCAGGGTCGGATACGCAGTATTTT. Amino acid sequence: CASSRLAAGSDTQYF.

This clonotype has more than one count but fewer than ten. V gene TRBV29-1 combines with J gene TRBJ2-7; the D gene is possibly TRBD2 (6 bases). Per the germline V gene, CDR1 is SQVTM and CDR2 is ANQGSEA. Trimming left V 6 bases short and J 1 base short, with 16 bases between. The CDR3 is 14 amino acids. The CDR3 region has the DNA TGCAGCGTCGCGGGACGGACCAATTCCTACGAGCAGTACTTC. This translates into CSVAGRTNSYEQYF.

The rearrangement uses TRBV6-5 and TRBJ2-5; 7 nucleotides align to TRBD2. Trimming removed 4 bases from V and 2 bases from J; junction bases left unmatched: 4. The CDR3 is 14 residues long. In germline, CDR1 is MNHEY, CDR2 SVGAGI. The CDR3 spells CASSLRLAQETQYF. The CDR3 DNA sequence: TGTGCCAGCAGTTTAAGACTAGCTCAAGAGACCCAGTACTTC.

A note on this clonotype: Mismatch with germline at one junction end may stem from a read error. CDR3 loop: CSSSETVQELHTQYF. The DNA of the CDR3 is TGTTCCAGCAGTGAAACGGTACAGGAACTACATACGCAGTATTTT. The chain links TRBV6-1 to TRBJ2-3, with TRBD1 as a possible D gene (5 bases). Germline V lookup: CDR1 MNHNS, CDR2 SASEGT. This CDR3 is built from 15 residues.

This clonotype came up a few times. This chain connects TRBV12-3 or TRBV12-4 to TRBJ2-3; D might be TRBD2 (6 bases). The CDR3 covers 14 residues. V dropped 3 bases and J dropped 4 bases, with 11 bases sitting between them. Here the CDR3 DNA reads TGTGCCAGCAGTTTTGTAGCGGTCCCAGATACGCAGTATTTT. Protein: CASSFVAVPDTQYF.

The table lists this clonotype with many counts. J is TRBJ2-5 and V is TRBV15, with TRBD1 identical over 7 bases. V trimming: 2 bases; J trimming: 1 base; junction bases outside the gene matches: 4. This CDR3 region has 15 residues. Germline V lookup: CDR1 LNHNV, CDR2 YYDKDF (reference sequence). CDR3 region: CATSRSDRAQETQYF. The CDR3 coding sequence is TGTGCCACCAGCAGAAGCGACAGGGCCCAAGAGACCCAGTACTTC.

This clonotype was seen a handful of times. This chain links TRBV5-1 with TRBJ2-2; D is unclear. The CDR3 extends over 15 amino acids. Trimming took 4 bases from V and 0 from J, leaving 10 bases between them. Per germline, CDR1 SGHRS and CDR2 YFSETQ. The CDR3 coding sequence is TGCGCCAGCAGCCTGTTTGAAACGAACACCGGGGAGCTGTTTTTT. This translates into CASSLFETNTGELFF.